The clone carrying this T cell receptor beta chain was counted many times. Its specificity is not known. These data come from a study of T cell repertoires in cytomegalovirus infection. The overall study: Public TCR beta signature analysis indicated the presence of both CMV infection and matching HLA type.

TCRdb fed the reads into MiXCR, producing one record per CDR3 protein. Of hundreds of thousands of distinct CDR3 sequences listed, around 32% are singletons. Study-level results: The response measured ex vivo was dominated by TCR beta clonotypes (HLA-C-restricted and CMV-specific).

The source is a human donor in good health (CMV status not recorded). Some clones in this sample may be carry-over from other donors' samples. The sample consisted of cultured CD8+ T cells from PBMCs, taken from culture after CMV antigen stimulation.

The CDR3 DNA reads TGCAGCGTTGCGAGGAACCCACAGGGGACTGAAGCTTTCTTT. Encoded protein: CSVARNPQGTEAFF. The rearrangement links TRBV29-1 to TRBJ1-1; 7 bases align to TRBD1. This CDR3 region has 14 residues. The V segment lost 4 bases and the J segment 5 bases; nucleotides outside the gene matches: 10. Looked up from germline, CDR1 is SQVTM and CDR2 is ANQGSEA.